This T cell receptor (beta chain) was observed in a study of cytotoxic CD8 clonotypes in ibrutinib-treated CLL. On the study more broadly: Following treatment for a median roughly 12 months, range 6 to 36, response samples were then taken.

Whole-study results and caveats: Sustained-remission and progressing patients were not sampled at matched times. While tracking circulating CD8+ T-cell counts, baseline clonality exceeded that of age-matched healthy donors.

The ends lost 1 base at V and 0 bases at J; junction bases unmatched: 5. CDR1 SGHVS and CDR2 FQNEAQ come from the germline V gene. The CDR3 runs 16 residues. As to this clone: Its specificity is unknown.

Genomic DNA in an amount of roughly 2 micrograms was extracted from cryopreserved PBMCs and used for the preparation of TCR beta libraries. Sequencing was performed with immunoSEQ multiplex PCR; in TCRdb, only in-frame clones are kept and a portion is missing. The data show around 310,000 clones, with about 80% seen just once and 6.5% to 8.5% held by the top ten. The chain has TRBV7-8 and TRBJ2-7; 8 bases align to TRBD1. The material sequenced was PBMCs, taken before ibrutinib treatment. The TCR originated in a human donor with chronic lymphocytic leukemia. CDR3 sequence reads: CASSLETGVASYEQYF. CDR3 nucleotide sequence: TGTGCCAGCAGCTTAGAGACAGGGGTAGCCTCCTACGAGCAGTACTTC. The full variable domain, its missing parts supplied by reference TRBV7-8 and TRBJ2-7, is GAGVSQSPRYKVAKRGQDVALRCDPISGHVSLFWYQQALGQGPEFLTYFQNEAQLDKSGLPSDRFFAERPEGSVSTLKIQRTQQEDSAVYLCASSLETGVASYEQYFGPGTRLTVT.